What follows is one TCR beta chain and its context. Its antigen is unidentified. Sequencing was performed with immunoSEQ multiplex PCR; in TCRdb, only in-frame clones are kept and a portion is missing. The table records roughly 110,000 clones, 81% of them present only once. Enrolled patients, whose metastatic non-small-cell lung cancer was chemo-refractory, received focal radiation plus CTLA-4 blockade with ipilimumab. This record comes from a study of radiotherapy plus CTLA-4 blockade in lung cancer. Whole-study context: Objective responses occurred in about 17% of patients; about 32% had disease control. Study-wide results and limits: Among blood TCR repertoires after radiotherapy plus ipilimumab, tumor-derived clones expanded. Early clone dynamics of blood T cells, plus interferon-beta, reportedly predicted response best.

Germline CDR1 and CDR2: SQVTM and ANQGSEA. Trimming took 2 bases from V and 7 from J; bases not matched to a gene: 1. CDR3 length equals 13 residues. The sequences come from peripheral blood, collected from a patient treated with radiotherapy plus ipilimumab. This receptor was identified in a human donor with non-small cell lung cancer that progressed on radiotherapy plus ipilimumab. Some clones in this sample may be carry-over from other donors' samples. The rearrangement joins TRBV29-1 to TRBJ2-1; TRBD2 matches 11 bases. The CDR3 DNA is TGCAGCGTTGAAACTAGCGGGGGAAATGAGCAGTTCTTC. Translating it yields CSVETSGGNEQFF.